This T cell receptor (beta chain) is from a study of T cell repertoires in cytomegalovirus infection. In the study overall: Both CMV infection and a matching HLA type were indicated by public TCR beta signatures.

Whole-study results and caveats: In two of eight donors, the top clonotype was HLA-C-restricted CMV-specific. Pooled public TCR beta family frequency picked out CMV carriers with the relevant HLA.

MiXCR, applied by TCRdb to the reads, yields one record per CDR3 protein. This sample yields 200,000 to 300,000 distinct CDR3 sequences, of which roughly 13% are seen a single time; around 8.7% belongs to the top ten. CDR1 and CDR2 (germline): LNHDA, SQIVND (reference sequence). The CDR3 is 16 amino acids. The V end was cut by 7 bases, the J end by 2 bases, with 15 bases between. Regarding this clonotype: Its antigen remains unidentified.

The origin of this receptor is a human donor in good health (CMV status not recorded). Some clones in this sample may be carry-over from other donors' samples. The sequenced sample was PBMCs. The chain recombines TRBV19 with TRBJ2-6; D may be TRBD1 (6 bases). CDR3 amino acids: CASTPISGAGANVLTF. As DNA, the CDR3 is TGTGCCAGTACCCCAATTTCAGGGGCTGGGGCCAACGTCCTGACTTTC. Drawing the rest from reference TRBV19 and TRBJ2-6, the complete variable domain is DGGITQSPKYLFRKEGQNVTLSCEQNLNHDAMYWYRQDPGQGLRLIYYSQIVNDFQKGDIAEGYSVSREKKESFPLTVTSAQKNPTAFYLCASTPISGAGANVLTFGAGSRLTVL.